The next 18 T cell receptor beta chains were all read from a single sample in a study of Ad26.COV2.S vaccination and SARS-CoV-2 variants. Clones were sequenced by immunoSEQ multiplex PCR, and TCRdb holds only the in-frame ones, with some missing. Found here are some 320,000 clones, 70% to 90% of them singletons; the top ten hold 1.9%. As to treatment: around 19 received Ad26.COV2.S at low or high dose, single or two shots; roughly 5 received placebo; per-sample allocation not given. Day 63 after the first injection of vaccine or placebo was the sampling time. This specimen was peripheral blood, taken in a trial of Ad26.COV2.S vaccine versus placebo. These receptors originate from a person between 18 and 60 years old who received the Ad26.COV2.S COVID-19 vaccine or a placebo.

The chain has TRBV7-6 and TRBJ2-2, with D possibly being TRBD1 (6 bases). From germline, CDR1 is SGHVS and CDR2 FNYEAQ. The V gene lost 5 bases and the J gene lost 1 base, with 14 bases spanning the gap. This CDR3 comprises 16 residues. In DNA, the CDR3 is TGTGCCAGCAGCACTACCGGGACAAGGAACACCGGGGAGCTGTTTTTT. It translates to CASSTTGTRNTGELFF. Full variable domain (remainder filled in from reference TRBV7-6 and TRBJ2-2): GAGVSQSPRYKVTKRGQDVALRCDPISGHVSLYWYRQALGQGPEFLTYFNYEAQQDKSGLPNDRFSAERPEGSISTLTIQRTEQRDSAMYRCASSTTGTRNTGELFFGEGSRLTVL.

This rearrangement joins TRBV7-2 to TRBJ1-3; a possible D gene is TRBD1 (6 bases). The CDR3 is made up of 15 amino acids. Germline V gives CDR1 SGHTA, CDR2 FQGNSA. Trimming removed 5 bases at V and 9 bases at J, with 20 bases between. The CDR3 region has the DNA TGTGCCAGCAGCGTAAACGCGCAGGGGCGAGCCACCATATATTTT. This gives the protein CASSVNAQGRATIYF.

A few counts support this clone. This chain links TRBV27 with TRBJ2-7, with D possibly TRBD1 on 6 matching bases. There are 14 residues in the CDR3. V lost 2 bases and J 4 bases, leaving 12 bases between the germline ends. CDR1 and CDR2 from the germline V gene are MNHEY and SMNVEV (reference sequence). The DNA for the CDR3 is TGTGCCAGCAGTTTACAAGGGGGTTGGTACGAGCAGTACTTC. Its translation is CASSLQGGWYEQYF.

This chain joins TRBV7-3 and TRBJ2-3; possibly TRBD1 for D (6 bases). V was cut by 4 bases and J by 3 bases, with 14 bases left in between. This CDR3 has 15 amino acids. Germline V CDR1 and CDR2: SGHTA, FQGTGA. CDR3 sequence (DNA): TGTGCCAGCAGCTCGTCGCCTACAGGGACAGATACGCAGTATTTT. Translated: CASSSSPTGTDTQYF.

The V gene is TRBV10-1, the J gene TRBJ2-3; 10 nucleotides agree with TRBD2. V was pared by 4 bases and J by 9 bases, with 16 bases of the junction left unmatched. Germline V CDR1 and CDR2: WNHNN, SYGVQD (reference sequence). The CDR3 runs to 17 residues. CDR3 sequence reads: CASSVGNSGGSRGTQYF. The CDR3 nucleotides read TGCGCCAGCAGTGTAGGGAATAGCGGGGGGTCCCGGGGGACGCAGTATTTT.

This chain connects TRBV5-4 to TRBJ2-4, with D possibly being TRBD2 (7 bases). The germline gives CDR1 SGHNT, CDR2 YYREEE (reference sequence). The CDR3 loop spans 16 amino acids. V was shortened by 0 bases and J by 1 base, with 11 bases between the two germline ends. The CDR3 sequence: CASSLDGGAAKNIQYF. Written as DNA, the CDR3 is TGTGCCAGCAGCTTGGATGGGGGGGCGGCCAAAAACATTCAGTACTTC.

The chain carries TRBV5-5 and TRBJ2-7; 11 nucleotides agree with TRBD1. Germline V gives CDR1 SGHKS, CDR2 YYEKEE (reference sequence). Losses at the gene ends were 1 base for V and 4 bases for J; bases not matched to a gene: 4. This CDR3 is built from 15 residues. CDR3: CASSLLGQGGYEQYF. The CDR3 nucleotides read TGTGCCAGCAGCTTGTTGGGACAGGGGGGGTACGAGCAGTACTTC.

V gene TRBV9 combines with J gene TRBJ2-1, with a weak D call TRBD2 (6 bases). V was cut by 3 bases and J by 14 bases, with 18 bases left in between. Germline V gives CDR1 SGDLS, CDR2 YYNGEE. This CDR3 has 13 residues. The CDR3 sequence is CASSAGSGTLEFF. CDR3 nucleotides: TGTGCCAGCAGCGCGGGATCCGGGACTTTGGAGTTCTTC.

The chain joins TRBV5-1 to TRBJ1-6; no reliable D call. The CDR3 runs to 14 residues. CDR1 SGHRS and CDR2 YFSETQ come from the germline V gene. Between the trimmed V and J ends, which lost 0 bases and 13 bases, there was a span of 14 bases. The CDR3 DNA reads as TGCGCCAGCAGCTTGGGTAGGTCAGCGTCTCCCCTCCACTTT. This encodes CASSLGRSASPLHF.

The chain carries TRBV9 and TRBJ1-2; 8 bases are a match to TRBD1. Germline assignment: CDR1 SGDLS and CDR2 YYNGEE. V was pared by 4 bases and J by 8 bases, with 4 bases of the junction left unmatched. The CDR3 loop spans 12 amino acids. CDR3 nucleotides: TGTGCCAGCAGCCCCGGACAGGGCGGCTACACCTTC. Translated: CASSPGQGGYTF.

J is TRBJ2-3 and V is TRBV6-2 or TRBV6-3; possible D gene TRBD1, 6 bases. The V gene lost 6 bases and the J gene lost 2 bases, with 21 bases spanning the gap. The CDR3 is 17 amino acids. Germline V gene data show CDR1 as MNHEY and CDR2 as SVGEGT. The CDR3 protein is CASSLIGWTASTDTQYF. The CDR3 nucleotides are TGTGCCAGCAGCCTCATAGGTTGGACAGCCTCCACAGATACGCAGTATTTT.

This chain connects TRBV2 to TRBJ2-1, with TRBD2 matching 7 bases. CDR1 is SNHLY and CDR2 is FYNNEI in the germline V gene. The J segment lost 7 bases and the V segment lost 2 bases, leaving 11 bases of the junction unmatched. The CDR3 covers 16 residues. CDR3 bases: TGTGCCAGCAGTGAAATGAGTGGGAGGGTTGGGAATGAGCAGTTCTTC. It encodes CASSEMSGRVGNEQFF.

The rearrangement joins TRBV4-3 to TRBJ2-1; TRBD2 matches at 10 bases. V lost 4 bases to trimming and J lost 7 bases; unmatched junction nucleotides: 16. Germline CDR1 and CDR2: LGHNA and YSLEER. The CDR3 is 18 residues long. The CDR3 DNA sequence: TGCGCCAGCAGCCGAGGGGAACGAGCGGGGGGGCTCGGGAATGAGCAGTTCTTC. Its protein product is CASSRGERAGGLGNEQFF.

V is TRBV2 and J is TRBJ1-4, with D possibly being TRBD1 (5 bases). The V gene's germline CDR1 is SNHLY and CDR2 FYNNEI. The CDR3 consists of 14 residues. The ends were cut back, 7 bases at V and 8 bases at J, with 17 bases in the middle. The CDR3 DNA reads as TGTGCCAGCACTTCGAGGGGACTTTGGGAAAAACTGTTTTTT. Its protein product is CASTSRGLWEKLFF.

The chain links TRBV25-1 to TRBJ1-2; 7 nucleotides align to TRBD1. The V segment lost 1 base and the J segment 5 bases; nucleotides outside the gene matches: 7. CDR1 is MGHDK and CDR2 is SYGVNS in the germline V gene. This CDR3 has 15 amino acids. This CDR3 reads CASSESARGRYGYTF. In DNA, the CDR3 is TGTGCCAGCAGTGAATCGGCCAGGGGGAGGTATGGCTACACCTTC.

CDR3 amino acids: CASSRIRGGGYTF. The CDR3 DNA follows: TGTGCCAGCAGCCGAATCAGGGGTGGTGGCTACACCTTC. The chain links TRBV5-6 to TRBJ1-2; a weak D match, TRBD1 (6 bases). Between the trimmed V and J ends, which lost 4 bases and 7 bases, there was a span of 14 bases. CDR3 size: 13 residues. The germline gives CDR1 SGHDT, CDR2 YYEEEE.

The CDR3 bases are TGTGCCAGTAGGAGACAGGGGACAGATCAGCCCCAGCATTTT. It specifies CASRRQGTDQPQHF. This chain joins TRBV19 and TRBJ1-5; 8 positions match TRBD1. Germline V gene data show CDR1 as LNHDA and CDR2 as SQIVND (reference sequence). Germline trimming cut 6 bases from V and 5 bases from J; bases unmatched to any gene: 6. The CDR3 sequence is 14 residues long.

This clone appeared a few times. The chain combines TRBV7-6 with TRBJ1-6, with D perhaps matching TRBD1 (6 bases). Germline CDR1 is SGHVS and CDR2 is FNYEAQ. Trimming removed 1 base at V and 5 bases at J, with 6 bases between. This CDR3 contains 14 residues. As DNA, the CDR3 is TGTGCCAGCAGCTTAGGGACAGATAATTCACCCCTCCACTTT. Amino acid sequence: CASSLGTDNSPLHF.